This passage covers 32 T cell receptor beta chains from one sample sequenced in a study of T cells in women clearing cervical HPV infection. Using immunoSEQ multiplex PCR, the repertoire was profiled, and TCRdb retains in-frame clones only, with some absent. The sample data list 20,000 to 25,000 clones. The specimen was blood buffy coat. Receptors were obtained from a woman between 18 and 70 years old with a cervical HPV16 infection that either progressed to CIN3+ or cleared (not recorded which).

The CDR3 loop reads CATSGQPRETQYF. The covered CDR3 bases are TGTGCCACGTCCGGACAGCCTCGGGAGACC. This rearrangement joins TRBV19 to TRBJ2-5, with a weak D call TRBD1 (6 bases). Read data end 3 residues before the CDR3 end; the end is taken from the germline J gene. The V gene lost 10 bases and the J gene lost 5 bases, with 17 bases spanning the gap. CDR1 LNHDA and CDR2 SQIVND come from the germline V gene (reference sequence). This CDR3 has 13 residues.

Comments on this clone: Sequencing ends 3 residues short of the CDR3 end; the germline J gene provides the rest. This chain uses TRBV4-2 with TRBJ2-5; 14 bases line up with TRBD2. V shed 1 base, J shed 5 bases, and the junction held 6 bases outside the gene matches. The CDR3 has 17 amino acids. Germline V gene data show CDR1 as LGHNA and CDR2 as YNFKEQ. CDR3 residues: CASSQGLAGGLGETQYF. CDR3 DNA, as far as it was read: TGTGCCAGCAGCCAAGGACTAGCGGGGGGGCTGGGGGAGACC.

CDR3 sequence reads: CASSEQVQYQETQYF. Incomplete CDR3 DNA: TGTGCCAGCAGTGAACAGGTTCAGTACCAAGAGACG. The chain carries TRBV6-1 and TRBJ2-3, with D uncertain. The sequenced fragment ends 3 residues before the CDR3 boundary, so the rest is inferred from the germline J gene. The length of the CDR3 is 15 residues. Germline V gives CDR1 MNHNS, CDR2 SASEGT.

A remark on this clone: The read is 3 residues too short to cover the CDR3 end, so that end is filled in from the germline J gene. V and J are TRBV7-2 and TRBJ2-7; D unclear. The CDR3 is made up of 11 amino acids. Trimming took off 6 bases at V and 0 bases at J, with 3 bases between the two ends. CDR1 is SGHTA and CDR2 is FQGNSA in the germline V gene. Partial CDR3 DNA: TGTACCAGCAGTAACTCCTACGAG. Its translation: CTSSNSYE. The full CDR3 sequence reads CTSSNSYEQYF.

As to this clone: From the germline J gene comes the end of the CDR3, since the read stops 3 residues before it. The chain links TRBV2 to TRBJ2-7, with a possible D match to TRBD2 (5 bases). CDR3 size: 16 residues. Trimming shortened V by 2 bases and J by 3 bases, and 17 bases separated the two germline ends. Germline V gene data show CDR1 as SNHLY and CDR2 as FYNNEI. Incomplete CDR3 DNA: TGTGCCAGCAGTGAATATCTCGCGGGCACCTACTACGAG. Its protein product is CASSEYLAGTYYE. The full CDR3 sequence reads CASSEYLAGTYYEQYF.

Note on this clone: Read sequence stops 3 residues before the CDR3 end, and the germline J gene provides the missing end. The chain has TRBV11-3 and TRBJ1-4; 7 nucleotides align to TRBD1. With V trimmed by 3 bases and J by 5 bases, 3 bases remained unmatched. The CDR3 totals 14 residues. The germline V gene encodes CDR1 SGHNT and CDR2 YENEEA. Partial CDR3 DNA: TGTGCCAGCAGCTTCGACAGGGCAAATGAAAAA. It yields the protein CASSFDRANEK. The full CDR3 sequence reads CASSFDRANEKLFF.

A note on this clone: The CDR3 extends 3 residues past the end of the read, so its final part is completed from the germline J gene. This sequence joins TRBV7-2 and TRBJ2-2; unclear D gene. The germline V gene encodes CDR1 SGHTA and CDR2 FQGNSA. The CDR3 length is 14 residues. The V gene lost 6 bases and the J gene lost 6 bases, with 14 bases spanning the gap. The CDR3 sequence: CASSHIRVSGELFF. The DNA read from the CDR3 is TGTGCCAGCAGTCACATAAGGGTTTCCGGGGAG. Using reference TRBV7-2 and TRBJ2-2 for the parts outside the CDR3, the full variable domain is GAGVSQSPSNKVTEKGKDVELRCDPISGHTALYWYRQSLGQGLEFLIYFQGNSAPDKSGLPSDRFSAERTGGSVSTLTIQRTQQEDSAVYLCASSHIRVSGELFFGEGSRLTVL.

This clone is identified as medium-sized from frequency. The CDR3 is cut off 3 residues early in the read; its end comes from the germline J gene. The chain uses TRBV6-1 and TRBJ2-1; TRBD2 is a possible D gene (5 bases). Trimming took 4 bases from V and 7 from J, leaving 20 bases between them. CDR1 and CDR2 from the germline V gene are MNHNS and SASEGT. The CDR3 has 16 amino acids. The CDR3 is CASSVISGHNRNEQFF. The DNA read from the CDR3 is TGTGCCAGCAGTGTCATCAGCGGTCACAATAGGAATGAG.

With regard to this clone: The read finishes 3 residues shy of the CDR3 end, and the germline J gene is used to complete it. The chain recombines TRBV11-2 with TRBJ1-1; D is possibly TRBD1 (6 bases). The CDR3 is 15 residues long. Trimming left V 2 bases short and J 1 base short, with 11 bases between. Germline CDR1 reads SGHAT; CDR2 reads FQNNGV. CDR3 residues: CASSLLQGSNTEAFF. CDR3 bases read: TGTGCCAGCAGCTTACTACAGGGTTCGAACACTGAA.

The CDR3 here is CASSHSVGATVDYTF. The CDR3 bases that were read are TGTGCCAGCAGTCATTCGGTGGGGGCGACGGTCGAC. The gene calls are TRBV7-9 and TRBJ1-2; a possible D gene is TRBD1 (6 bases). The CDR3 end lies 3 residues beyond the end of the read and is filled in from the germline J gene. The germline V gene encodes CDR1 SEHNR and CDR2 FQNEAQ (reference sequence). The CDR3 runs to 15 residues.

To note about this clone: The read finishes 3 residues shy of the CDR3 end, and the germline J gene is used to complete it. This CDR3 is also generated by other DNA sequences in the sample. The chain combines TRBV5-1 with TRBJ2-6, with 8 bases fitting TRBD1. V shed 0 bases and J 3 bases; nucleotides not matched to a gene: 11. Germline CDR1 reads SGHRS; CDR2 reads YFSETQ. The CDR3 covers 19 residues. CDR3 protein: CASSLAPGRGRYGANVLTF. The DNA read from the CDR3 is TGCGCCAGCAGCTTGGCCCCAGGCAGGGGGCGATATGGGGCCAACGTC.

In regard to this clone: From the germline J gene comes the end of the CDR3, since the read stops 3 residues before it. The chain recombines TRBV30 with TRBJ1-2; D remains ambiguous. Germline-derived CDR1 and CDR2 are GTSNPN and SVGIG (reference sequence). V shed 1 base and J shed 5 bases, with 5 bases lying between them. This CDR3 comprises 11 residues. The sequenced part of the CDR3 DNA is TGTGCCTGGAGTGCGGGGTATGGC. Translated: CAWSAGYG. The full CDR3 sequence reads CAWSAGYGYTF.

About this clone itself: The CDR3 is cut off 3 residues early in the read; its end comes from the germline J gene. V gene TRBV19 combines with J gene TRBJ2-7, with 9 nucleotides matching TRBD2. The CDR3 covers 15 residues. Per the germline V gene, CDR1 is LNHDA and CDR2 is SQIVND (reference sequence). Trimming removed 5 bases from V and 3 bases from J; junction bases left unmatched: 8. CDR3 amino acids: CASSLLREGRYEQYF. CDR3 DNA (partial): TGTGCCAGTAGTCTATTGCGGGAGGGCCGCTACGAG.

A word on this clone: The CDR3 end lies 3 residues beyond the end of the read and is filled in from the germline J gene. The gene calls are TRBV5-1 and TRBJ2-3; tentative D call: TRBD2 (7 bases). V lost 5 bases and J 4 bases, leaving 20 bases between the germline ends. The V gene's germline CDR1 is SGHRS and CDR2 YFSETQ. CDR3 size: 16 residues. CDR3 sequence reads: CASRSNVGGGPDTQYF. The DNA read from the CDR3 is TGCGCCAGCAGGTCGAATGTGGGGGGGGGCCCAGATACG.

With regard to this clone: The CDR3 end falls 3 residues outside the read, so it is completed with the germline J gene. The V gene is TRBV30, the J gene TRBJ1-4; 7 bases fit TRBD1. CDR1 is GTSNPN and CDR2 is SVGIG in the germline V gene (reference sequence). The CDR3 loop spans 14 amino acids. V was pared by 6 bases and J by 4 bases, with 8 bases of the junction left unmatched. The CDR3 sequence: CACTLRTGNEKLFF. CDR3 DNA (partial): TGTGCCTGTACCTTGAGGACAGGTAATGAAAAA.

As to this clone: The CDR3 is cut off 3 residues early in the read; its end comes from the germline J gene. This chain links TRBV7-9 with TRBJ2-3; 8 nucleotides line up with TRBD2. The J segment lost 8 bases and the V segment lost 5 bases, leaving 12 bases of the junction unmatched. Germline CDR1 SEHNR, CDR2 FQNEAQ (reference sequence). The length of the CDR3 is 15 residues. This chain's CDR3 is CASSNGLAPRPTQYF. CDR3 DNA, as far as it was read: TGTGCCAGCAGCAACGGACTAGCCCCCAGGCCTACG. The variable domain in full, completed from reference TRBV7-9 and TRBJ2-3, reads DTGVSQNPRHKITKRGQNVTFRCDPISEHNRLYWYRQTLGQGPEFLTYFQNEAQLEKSRLLSDRFSAERPKGSFSTLEIQRTEQGDSAMYLCASSNGLAPRPTQYFGPGTRLTVL.

A word on this clone: The read finishes 3 residues shy of the CDR3 end, and the germline J gene is used to complete it. J is TRBJ1-2 and V is TRBV20-1; D remains unclear. The CDR3 has 13 amino acids. V was trimmed by 7 bases and J by 5 bases, leaving 17 bases between them. The germline V gene encodes CDR1 DFQATT and CDR2 SNEGSKA (reference sequence). The CDR3 DNA, read in part, is TGCAGTGTGAGTACCCGTGCGGAATATGGC. Translated: CSVSTRAEYG. The whole CDR3 sequence reads CSVSTRAEYGYTF.

Remarks on this clone: Read data end 3 residues before the CDR3 end; the end is taken from the germline J gene. The V gene is TRBV6-1, the J gene TRBJ1-5; D possibly corresponds to TRBD1 (6 bases). Trimming shortened V by 4 bases and J by 4 bases, and 8 bases separated the two germline ends. CDR3 length equals 13 residues. Germline values: CDR1 MNHNS, CDR2 SASEGT. CDR3 DNA (partial): TGTGCCAGCAGTGCCGACAGGAATCAGCCC. Its translation is CASSADRNQP. The whole CDR3 region reads CASSADRNQPQHF.

As to this clone: The read terminates 3 residues before the CDR3 end, so the remaining end is supplied by the germline J gene. This sequence joins TRBV18 and TRBJ2-1, with D uncertain. V was cut by 2 bases and J by 5 bases, with 7 bases left in between. The CDR3 sequence is 13 residues long. Germline CDR1 and CDR2: KGHSH and LQKENI. CDR3 amino acids: CASSPGTNNEQFF. Partial CDR3 DNA: TGTGCCAGCTCACCAGGTACAAACAATGAG.

Concerning this clone: The read gets to within 3 residues of the CDR3 end, and the germline J gene fills in the rest. The V gene is TRBV20-1, the J gene TRBJ1-5; TRBD1 might be the D (5 bases). The CDR3 totals 15 residues. Trimming cost V 1 base and J 4 bases, with 14 bases left between them. Germline V gives CDR1 DFQATT, CDR2 SNEGSKA (reference sequence). The CDR3 sequence: CSARVAVGDNQPQHF. CDR3 bases read: TGCAGTGCTAGAGTAGCCGTAGGGGATAATCAGCCC.

For this clone: The read stops 3 residues short of the end of the CDR3; the missing end is completed from the germline J gene. The rearrangement joins TRBV19 to TRBJ1-5, with D possibly matching TRBD1 (6 bases). CDR1 and CDR2 (germline): LNHDA, SQIVND (reference sequence). This CDR3 comprises 16 residues. CDR3 residues: CASSMTGSQVRHPQHF. The sequenced CDR3 bases are TGTGCCAGTAGTATGACAGGTTCCCAGGTGAGACATCCC.

CDR3 DNA, as far as it was read: TGTGCCAGCAGTATAACAGGGGGAGATGAAAAA. Translation: CASSITGGDEK. The complete CDR3 protein is CASSITGGDEKLFF. The gene calls are TRBV12-3 or TRBV12-4 and TRBJ1-4; 8 bases fit TRBD1. The missing CDR3 end, 3 residues past where the read stops, is filled in from the germline J gene. The CDR3 sequence is 14 residues long. Unmatched junction bases numbered 5, after V lost 5 bases and J lost 6 bases.

A note on this clone: The read falls 3 residues short of the CDR3 end, and the missing part is taken from the germline J gene. The J gene is TRBJ2-3, the V gene TRBV18, with 8 nucleotides matching TRBD1. The CDR3 extends over 14 amino acids. Germline values: CDR1 KGHSH, CDR2 LQKENI. CDR3 protein: CASSSGQANQPQYF. Incomplete CDR3 DNA: TGTGCCAGCTCATCGGGACAGGCTAATCAGCCG. The entire variable domain, with the rest obtained from reference TRBV18 and TRBJ2-3, is as follows: NAGVMQNPRHLVRRRGQEARLRCSPMKGHSHVYWYRQLPEEGLKFMVYLQKENIIDESGMPKERFSAEFPKEGPSILRIQQVVRGDSAAYFCASSSGQANQPQYFGPGTRLTVL.

A word on this clone: The CDR3 end is not reached by the read, which stops 3 residues before it; the germline J gene fills it in. The rearrangement links TRBV5-1 to TRBJ2-1; 9 bases agree with TRBD1. Germline V gene lookup returns CDR1 SGHRS and CDR2 YFSETQ. V gave up 1 base and J gave up 2 bases; unmatched junction bases: 4. This CDR3 spans 16 amino acids. The CDR3 loop reads CASSLRGQGPYNEQFF. The sequenced CDR3 bases are TGCGCCAGCAGCTTGAGGGGACAGGGCCCCTACAATGAG.

A remark on this clone: The read is 3 residues too short to cover the CDR3 end, so that end is filled in from the germline J gene. This rearrangement joins TRBV19 to TRBJ1-2; 7 bases are shared with TRBD1. V was clipped by 3 bases and J by 2 bases; unmatched bases: 3. Germline values: CDR1 LNHDA, CDR2 SQIVND (reference sequence). The CDR3 loop spans 14 amino acids. The sequenced part of the CDR3 DNA is TGTGCCAGTAGTATGGTGGGACAGAACTATGGC. Translating it yields CASSMVGQNYG. The whole CDR3 protein reads CASSMVGQNYGYTF.

About this clone: The CDR3 extends 3 residues past the end of the read, so its final part is completed from the germline J gene. The chain carries TRBV5-4 and TRBJ2-7; D unclear. The V gene's germline CDR1 is SGHNT and CDR2 YYREEE (reference sequence). CDR3 length: 11 residues. V shed 4 bases and J shed 2 bases, with 4 bases lying between them. CDR3 residues: CASSTTYEQYF. Partial CDR3 DNA: TGTGCCAGCAGCACTACCTACGAG.

CDR3: CASRWGTPREETQYF. CDR3 bases read: TGTGCCAGCAGGTGGGGGACACCACGAGAGGAGACC. J is TRBJ2-5 and V is TRBV28; the D gene is possibly TRBD1 (6 bases). The missing CDR3 end, 3 residues past where the read stops, is filled in from the germline J gene. The germline V gene encodes CDR1 MDHEN and CDR2 SYDVKM. Trimming took 6 bases from V and 5 from J, leaving 19 bases between them. This CDR3 has 15 residues.

Concerning this clone itself: The read terminates 3 residues ahead of where the CDR3 ends, so the germline J gene completes it. The chain recombines TRBV6-2 or TRBV6-3 with TRBJ1-2; TRBD1 matches 7 bases. The CDR3 has 13 amino acids. Germline V gene sequence: CDR1 MNHEY, CDR2 SVGEGT. The CDR3 is CASSSGGYNDYTF. Partial CDR3 DNA: TGTGCCAGCAGTTCAGGGGGGTACAATGAC.

In regard to this clone: The CDR3 end lies 3 residues beyond the end of the read and is filled in from the germline J gene. The V and J genes are TRBV6-2 or TRBV6-3 and TRBJ2-1; 10 nucleotides agree with TRBD2. The CDR3 has 16 amino acids. V shed 5 bases and J 3 bases; nucleotides not matched to a gene: 7. Germline lookup yields CDR1 MNHEY and CDR2 SVGEGT. CDR3 loop: CASSTPTSGDYNEQFF. CDR3 DNA (partial): TGTGCCAGCAGTACCCCTACTAGCGGGGACTACAATGAG.

Worth noting for this clone: Coverage ceases 3 residues before the CDR3 finishes, and the germline J gene fills in the end. The V and J genes are TRBV20-1 and TRBJ2-1; 13 bases match TRBD2. J was trimmed by 6 bases and V by 1 base; bases with no gene match: 0. Germline V lookup: CDR1 DFQATT, CDR2 SNEGSKA (reference sequence). This CDR3 is 14 amino acids long. CDR3 protein: CSARGTSGSNEQFF. CDR3 DNA, as far as it was read: TGCAGTGCTAGAGGGACTAGCGGGAGCAATGAG.

Concerning this clone itself: The observed sequence ends 3 residues before the CDR3 terminus, with the missing tail filled in from the germline J gene. V gene TRBV11-2 combines with J gene TRBJ2-1; no definite D call. The germline CDR1 and CDR2 sequences are SGHAT and FQNNGV. This CDR3 has 12 amino acids. V shed 1 base and J shed 8 bases, with 6 bases lying between them. The CDR3 loop reads CASSLGVDEQFF. CDR3 bases read: TGTGCCAGCAGCTTAGGTGTCGATGAG.

This clone is deemed large by its frequency. The sequence runs out 3 residues before the end of the CDR3; the remainder is reconstructed from the germline J gene. The chain couples TRBV7-3 to TRBJ2-5, with 9 nucleotides matching TRBD1. J was trimmed by 5 bases and V by 1 base; bases with no gene match: 20. The CDR3 totals 20 residues. Germline V gene sequence: CDR1 SGHTA, CDR2 FQGTGA. CDR3 DNA, as far as it was read: TGTGCCAGCAGCTTAAAGACCGTCCCGGGACAGGGTTCCCTTGTTGAGACC. It encodes CASSLKTVPGQGSLVET. The entire CDR3 protein is CASSLKTVPGQGSLVETQYF.